This passage covers 30 T cell receptor beta chains from one sample sequenced in a study of blood T cell repertoires in COVID-19. Method: immunoSEQ multiplex PCR; TCRdb's copy keeps in-frame clones and lacks some. The sample has roughly 410,000 clones, about 87% seen once. Sequencing was done on a sample of peripheral blood. The receptors here all came from a woman in her sixties with COVID-19, enrolled during active disease.

The genes are TRBV4-1 and TRBJ1-2; TRBD1 matches at 9 bases. The CDR3 length is 17 residues. The germline V gene has CDR1 MGHRA and CDR2 YSYEKL. V dropped 0 bases and J dropped 5; count of bases not matched to a gene: 10. The CDR3 loop reads CASSQERGTGRLYGYTF. CDR3 nucleotide sequence: TGCGCCAGCAGCCAAGAACGGGGGACAGGGAGACTTTATGGCTACACCTTC.

V and J are TRBV5-7 and TRBJ1-5, with TRBD1 matching over 9 bases. TRBV5-7 is designated an ORF whose function remains uncertain. The J segment lost 2 bases and the V segment lost 0 bases, leaving 3 bases of the junction unmatched. This CDR3 comprises 16 residues. For the CDR3, the DNA is TGTGCCAGCAGCTTGGGTAGGGACAGGGGCAATCAGCCCCAGCATTTT. Amino acid sequence: CASSLGRDRGNQPQHF.

The gene calls are TRBV16 and TRBJ2-2; possibly TRBD1 for D (6 bases). With 2 bases removed from V and 4 bases from J, the gap between germline ends came to 11 bases. Per germline, CDR1 KGHSY and CDR2 FQNENV. The CDR3 has 15 residues. The CDR3 region has the DNA TGTGCCAGCAGCCAAACTCAGGGGATCACCGGGGAGCTGTTTTTT. It codes for CASSQTQGITGELFF.

J is TRBJ1-5 and V is TRBV24-1; possible D gene TRBD1, 6 bases. Germline CDR1 KGHDR, CDR2 SFDVKD. The V end was cut by 9 bases, the J end by 6 bases, with 14 bases between. CDR3 length equals 13 residues. Here the CDR3 reads CATAPTGIQPQHF. CDR3 nucleotides: TGTGCCACCGCCCCCACAGGGATTCAGCCCCAGCATTTT.

The J gene is TRBJ2-7, the V gene TRBV2; 7 positions agree with TRBD1. This CDR3 is built from 13 residues. Trimming at V came to 4 bases and at J to 3 bases, leaving 3 bases not matched to a gene. Germline CDR1 is SNHLY and CDR2 is FYNNEI. The chain's CDR3 is CASSGTGNYEQYF. CDR3 coding DNA: TGTGCCAGCAGTGGGACAGGAAACTACGAGCAGTACTTC.

V is TRBV7-9 and J is TRBJ1-4, with 7 bases matching TRBD1. The germline V gene encodes CDR1 SEHNR and CDR2 FQNEAQ (reference sequence). The CDR3 extends over 18 amino acids. J gave up 0 bases and V 5 bases, and 12 bases lay outside the gene matches. The CDR3: CASSLFARGLATNEKLFF. The CDR3 nucleotides read TGTGCCAGCAGCCTCTTTGCTAGGGGGCTTGCAACTAATGAAAAACTGTTTTTT.

J is TRBJ1-2 and V is TRBV6-5, with 10 nucleotides matching TRBD1. Looked up from germline, CDR1 is MNHEY and CDR2 is SVGAGI. The CDR3 length is 14 residues. J gave up 0 bases and V 10 bases, and 5 bases lay outside the gene matches. CDR3 DNA sequence: TGTGCCACCCTGACAGGGGGCACTAACTATGGCTACACCTTC. It codes for CATLTGGTNYGYTF.

This chain connects TRBV18 to TRBJ1-2, with 8 bases fitting TRBD1. The trim removed 2 bases at V and 3 bases at J, leaving 5 bases unmatched. Germline V CDR1 and CDR2: KGHSH, LQKENI. The CDR3 covers 15 residues. This chain's CDR3 is CASSPVRGLDYGYTF. In DNA, the CDR3 is TGTGCCAGCTCACCAGTCAGGGGGCTAGACTATGGCTACACCTTC.

V gene TRBV19 combines with J gene TRBJ2-1; D may be TRBD1 (5 bases). The germline CDR1 and CDR2 sequences are LNHDA and SQIVND (reference sequence). The V end was cut by 5 bases, the J end by 9 bases, with 23 bases between. This CDR3 contains 16 residues. The CDR3 sequence: CASSGSTGHRRGEQFF. In nucleotides, the CDR3 is TGTGCCAGTAGTGGTTCCACAGGCCACCGTAGGGGTGAGCAGTTCTTC.

The chain uses TRBV7-9 and TRBJ2-3; TRBD1 agrees at 9 bases. The ends lost 5 bases at V and 4 bases at J; junction bases unmatched: 10. This CDR3 comprises 16 residues. Germline V CDR1 and CDR2: SEHNR, FQNEAQ (reference sequence). The CDR3 reads CASSQPTGGASDTQYF. The CDR3 DNA reads as TGTGCCAGCAGCCAACCTACAGGGGGCGCATCAGATACGCAGTATTTT.

V and J are TRBV7-9 and TRBJ1-2; TRBD1 matches at 8 bases. Trimming cost V 5 bases and J 7 bases; bases outside gene matches: 12. The V gene's germline CDR1 is SEHNR and CDR2 FQNEAQ (reference sequence). The length of the CDR3 is 15 residues. The CDR3 DNA is TGTGCCAGCAGCGGGCAGACAGGGGCAGTAGGTGGCTACACCTTC. It encodes CASSGQTGAVGGYTF.

V gene TRBV7-8 combines with J gene TRBJ1-2; D unclear. Trimming shortened V by 7 bases and J by 6 bases, and 24 bases separated the two germline ends. Looked up from germline, CDR1 is SGHVS and CDR2 is FQNEAQ. CDR3 length: 16 amino acids. The CDR3 sequence: CASTPEGDKARNGYTF. The CDR3 coding sequence is TGTGCCAGCACCCCCGAGGGAGACAAAGCCAGGAATGGCTACACCTTC.

The chain combines TRBV5-1 with TRBJ1-1; TRBD1 matches 9 bases. The junction had 10 bases not matched to a gene; V was cut back by 0 bases and J by 7 bases. From germline, CDR1 is SGHRS and CDR2 YFSETQ. The CDR3 covers 16 residues. The CDR3: CASSLGRGTGKIEAFF. The CDR3 nucleotides read TGCGCCAGCAGCTTGGGTCGTGGGACAGGGAAAATTGAAGCTTTCTTT.

The CDR3 protein is CASSEYLTASSYEQYF. For the CDR3, the DNA is TGCGCCAGCAGTGAATACTTGACAGCGAGCTCCTACGAGCAGTACTTC. The genes are TRBV10-2 and TRBJ2-7, with TRBD1 as a possible D gene (5 bases). Trimming shortened V by 3 bases and J by 0 bases, and 15 bases separated the two germline ends. The length of the CDR3 is 16 residues. Germline V gene data show CDR1 as WSHSY and CDR2 as SAAADI.

The chain recombines TRBV30 with TRBJ2-5, with D perhaps TRBD1 (6 bases). Germline assignment: CDR1 GTSNPN and CDR2 SVGIG (reference sequence). Trimming removed 1 base from V and 5 bases from J, with 11 bases in between. The CDR3 spans 13 residues. CDR3 protein: CAWSGTVLETQYF. CDR3 nucleotides: TGTGCCTGGAGTGGGACAGTTTTGGAGACCCAGTACTTC.

This clone was counted once. V and J are TRBV19 and TRBJ1-3; tentatively, D is TRBD1 (6 bases). In germline, CDR1 is LNHDA, CDR2 SQIVND (reference sequence). The CDR3 has 18 amino acids. V lost 0 bases, J lost 2 bases, and 17 bases lay in between. CDR3 protein: CASSIEATGRKPGNTIYF. The CDR3 bases are TGTGCCAGTAGTATAGAAGCGACAGGAAGGAAGCCTGGAAACACCATATATTTT.

The rearrangement uses TRBV19 and TRBJ1-4; no definite D call. The CDR3 loop spans 12 amino acids. Trimming left V 6 bases short and J 8 bases short, with 10 bases between. The germline V gene has CDR1 LNHDA and CDR2 SQIVND (reference sequence). The CDR3 sequence is CASSSIYEKLFF. The CDR3 DNA sequence: TGTGCCAGTAGCTCCATCTACGAAAAACTGTTTTTT.

The chain combines TRBV3-1 (or the pseudogene TRBV3-2) with TRBJ2-1; D might be TRBD2 (5 bases). The CDR3 loop spans 15 amino acids. V lost 0 bases and J 4 bases, leaving 10 bases between the germline ends. Looked up from germline, CDR1 is LGHDT and CDR2 is YNNKEL (reference sequence). Written as DNA, the CDR3 is TGTGCCAGCAGCCAAGATGGAGGAAAATACAATGAGCAGTTCTTC. Protein: CASSQDGGKYNEQFF.

This clone was seen once. V usage is TRBV4-1 and J usage is TRBJ1-4, with 8 positions matching TRBD1. The CDR3 length is 14 residues. Per the germline V gene, CDR1 is MGHRA and CDR2 is YSYEKL. After removal of 4 bases from V and 4 bases from J, the junction contained 2 bases not matched to a gene. The CDR3: CASSPGQVNEKLFF. The CDR3 DNA follows: TGCGCCAGCAGCCCGGGACAGGTTAATGAAAAACTGTTTTTT.

The chain recombines TRBV2 with TRBJ2-5, with D tentatively TRBD1 (6 bases). Germline CDR1 SNHLY, CDR2 FYNNEI. Between the trimmed V and J ends, which lost 7 bases and 2 bases, there was a span of 17 bases. The CDR3 is 15 amino acids. CDR3 protein: CASKQQGVGQETQYF. The CDR3 nucleotides are TGTGCCAGCAAGCAACAGGGAGTAGGACAAGAGACCCAGTACTTC.

This chain uses TRBV6-1 with TRBJ1-5, with D tentatively TRBD1 (6 bases). Trimming removed 3 bases from V and 3 bases from J, with 9 bases in between. CDR1 and CDR2 from the germline V gene are MNHNS and SASEGT. This CDR3 comprises 14 residues. In DNA, the CDR3 is TGTGCCAGCAGTGATACAGGGTCCAATCAGCCCCAGCATTTT. Translated: CASSDTGSNQPQHF.

The rearrangement uses TRBV18 and TRBJ1-6, with D unresolved. CDR1 is KGHSH, CDR2 LQKENI, per germline. The CDR3 loop spans 15 amino acids. V was clipped by 0 bases and J by 7 bases, with 10 bases between them. CDR3 DNA sequence: TGTGCCAGCTCACCACCCGCTCGGCGGAATTCACCCCTCCACTTT. Residues: CASSPPARRNSPLHF.

CDR3 coding DNA: TGTGCCAGCAGCCTGCAAGCGGGGGGGGACTACGAGCAGTACTTC. This encodes CASSLQAGGDYEQYF. The chain uses TRBV7-2 and TRBJ2-7, with 10 bases aligning to TRBD2. CDR3 length: 15 amino acids. CDR1 SGHTA and CDR2 FQGNSA come from the germline V gene. With V trimmed by 5 bases and J by 3 bases, 7 bases remained unmatched. The whole variable domain, remainder taken from reference TRBV7-2 and TRBJ2-7, is GAGVSQSPSNKVTEKGKDVELRCDPISGHTALYWYRQSLGQGLEFLIYFQGNSAPDKSGLPSDRFSAERTGGSVSTLTIQRTQQEDSAVYLCASSLQAGGDYEQYFGPGTRLTVT.

J is TRBJ2-1 and V is TRBV4-1; 10 bases are a match to TRBD2. The CDR3 runs to 16 residues. Germline CDR1 MGHRA, CDR2 YSYEKL. V trimming: 2 bases; J trimming: 4 bases; junction bases outside the gene matches: 5. CDR3 sequence reads: CASSQLAGASYNEQFF. CDR3 sequence (DNA): TGCGCCAGCAGCCAACTAGCGGGGGCCTCTTACAATGAGCAGTTCTTC.

The chain recombines TRBV3-1 (or the pseudogene TRBV3-2) with TRBJ1-3; D is undetermined. Germline loops: CDR1 LGHDT, CDR2 YNNKEL (reference sequence). The CDR3 has 11 amino acids. V gave up 2 bases and J gave up 8 bases, with 4 bases separating them. CDR3 coding DNA: TGTGCCAGCAGCCAATCGGACACCATATATTTT. Its translation: CASSQSDTIYF.

This clone has a handful of counts. V is TRBV7-9 and J is TRBJ2-5; D is perhaps TRBD1 (5 bases). The V end lost 5 bases, the J end lost 14 bases, and 18 bases lay between the germline ends. CDR3 size: 12 residues. Germline CDR1 and CDR2: SEHNR and FQNEAQ (reference sequence). The CDR3 DNA sequence: TGTGCCAGCAGCCCCTATGACAGATACTTTTACTTC. The encoded protein is CASSPYDRYFYF. The entire variable domain, with the rest obtained from reference TRBV7-9 and TRBJ2-5, is as follows: DTGVSQNPRHKITKRGQNVTFRCDPISEHNRLYWYRQTLGQGPEFLTYFQNEAQLEKSRLLSDRFSAERPKGSFSTLEIQRTEQGDSAMYLCASSPYDRYFYFGPGTRLLVL.

The rearrangement links TRBV28 to TRBJ1-1; 7 nucleotides line up with TRBD1. This CDR3 contains 14 residues. The trim removed 4 bases at V and 4 bases at J, leaving 6 bases unmatched. From germline, CDR1 is MDHEN and CDR2 SYDVKM. CDR3 nucleotide sequence: TGTGCCAGCAGTTATACAGGGGACTCCACTGAAGCTTTCTTT. Translating it yields CASSYTGDSTEAFF.

The chain couples TRBV19 to TRBJ1-5; 8 nucleotides line up with TRBD1. Trimming took 3 bases from V and 7 from J; bases not matched to a gene: 8. The CDR3 length is 15 residues. CDR1 LNHDA and CDR2 SQIVND come from the germline V gene (reference sequence). For the CDR3, the DNA is TGTGCCAGTAGTATGCAGGGGGCTGTTCGACAGCCCCAGCATTTT. Translation gives CASSMQGAVRQPQHF.

This sequence joins TRBV30 and TRBJ1-1, with D tentatively TRBD1 (5 bases). V was trimmed by 1 base and J by 2 bases, leaving 11 bases between them. Germline V gene sequence: CDR1 GTSNPN, CDR2 SVGIG (reference sequence). The CDR3 length is 14 residues. CDR3 coding DNA: TGTGCCTGGAGTGGGCGGGGGGGTAACACTGAAGCTTTCTTT. This gives the protein CAWSGRGGNTEAFF.

This chain joins TRBV5-4 and TRBJ1-3; unclear D gene. Trimming took off 5 bases at V and 0 bases at J, with 9 bases between the two ends. Per the germline V gene, CDR1 is SGHNT and CDR2 is YYREEE (reference sequence). The CDR3 sequence is 14 residues long. This chain's CDR3 is CASRKADSGNTIYF. CDR3 sequence (DNA): TGTGCCAGCAGAAAAGCGGACTCTGGAAACACCATATATTTT. Combining the CDR3 with reference TRBV5-4 and TRBJ1-3 gives the whole variable domain ETGVTQSPTHLIKTRGQQVTLRCSSQSGHNTVSWYQQALGQGPQFIFQYYREEENGRGNFPPRFSGLQFPNYSSELNVNALELDDSALYLCASRKADSGNTIYFGEGSWLTVV.